This T cell receptor (beta chain) originates from a study of cytotoxic CD8 clonotypes in ibrutinib-treated CLL. Remarks on this clone: The antigen remains unidentified.

The method was immunoSEQ multiplex PCR; TCRdb's version includes in-frame clones alone and lacks a portion of them. The table shows about 300,000 clones, with 67% occurring only once. Points from the study as a whole: Clonality went higher at ibrutinib response and then dropped back toward baseline at progression.

Cryopreserved PBMCs were the source of 1.5 to 2.5 micrograms of genomic DNA, which went to TCR beta libraries. This sequence originates from a human donor with chronic lymphocytic leukemia. Sequencing was performed on PBMCs, taken after 36 months of ibrutinib treatment.

The CDR3 sequence is CASSLDRGGQELFF. CDR3 nucleotide sequence: TGTGCCAGCAGCTTAGACAGGGGGGGCCAGGAGCTGTTTTTT. V usage is TRBV7-2 and J usage is TRBJ2-2; D might be TRBD1 (8 bases). The V gene lost 1 base and the J gene lost 10 bases, with 13 bases spanning the gap. Per the germline V gene, CDR1 is SGHTA and CDR2 is FQGNSA. CDR3 length: 14 amino acids.